The TCR beta chain described here comes from a study of cytomegalovirus exposure and HLA in healthy donors. The primer mix had 60 Vbeta and 13 Jbeta primers. Only in-frame clones appear in the TCRdb table, and some are missing; sequencing was by immunoSEQ multiplex PCR. This sample carries about 120,000 clones, roughly 65% of them seen once, and the ten largest clones take about 9.1%. CDR3 size: 19 residues. Per germline, CDR1 ENHRY and CDR2 SYGVKD. Trimming pared 4 bases from V and 0 bases from J, leaving 24 bases between. Sequenced: PBMCs. V and J are TRBV10-3 and TRBJ2-5, with D maybe TRBD2 (7 bases). This receptor was obtained from a man in his forties in good health and CMV-seropositive. The CDR3 DNA reads TGTGCCATCAGTGGGATAGCAAGTTCGGGGGGCGGATACCAAGAGACCCAGTACTTC. It codes for CAISGIASSGGGYQETQYF.